This TCR beta chain was sequenced in a study of CD8 T cells in Susac syndrome. The RNA input was roughly 0.45 to 1 ug, and it was reverse transcribed with random hexamers. TCRdb recomputed calls from the immunoSEQ multiplex PCR reads with MiXCR, one row per CDR3 protein. The table shows 150,000 to 200,000 distinct CDR3 sequences, with almost 96% occurring only once. CDR1 and CDR2 from the germline V gene are MNHEY and SVGAGI. The CDR3 runs to 15 residues. The ends were cut back, 5 bases at V and 4 bases at J, with 18 bases in the middle. Recently defined diagnostic criteria for definite or probable disease were fulfilled by Susac syndrome patients.

This sequence joins TRBV6-5 and TRBJ2-7; TRBD1 is a possible D gene (6 bases). Sequences were obtained from CD4+ T cells from PBMCs. The receptor was isolated from a human donor with Susac syndrome. The CDR3 DNA reads as TGTGCCAGCAGTCTACAGGGTTTCGGAGGATACGAGCAGTACTTC. Translating it yields CASSLQGFGGYEQYF.